A selection of T cell receptor beta chains follows, all from one sample in a study of OX40 agonist ivuxolimab in advanced cancers. The protocol was immunoSEQ multiplex PCR, while the TCRdb copy is restricted to in-frame clones and leaves out a portion. This sample has 5,000 to 7,500 clones, with more than 75% found just once. The source material was CD4+ or CD8+ T cells sorted from blood, sampled in a trial of the OX40 agonist ivuxolimab. These receptors were collected from an adult with an advanced solid tumor such as melanoma, head and neck, liver or kidney cancer. The CDR3 runs from the conserved cysteine through the conserved F or W.

J gene,V gene,CDR3 protein
TRBJ1-3,TRBV15,CATSSRQSGNTIYF
TRBJ2-1,TRBV19,CASSILAGDNEQFF
TRBJ2-7,TRBV27,CASSEGTSGGYEQYF
TRBJ2-5,TRBV11-3,CASSLMREQETQYF
TRBJ2-1,TRBV7-9,CASSLGGRTGNEQFF
TRBJ2-3,TRBV28,CASSLWADTQYF
TRBJ2-7,TRBV6-1,CASSPGHGYYEQYF
TRBJ1-5,TRBV4-3,CASSQDREGNQPQHF
TRBJ1-1,TRBV4-3,CASSSGALGTEAFF
TRBJ2-5,TRBV27,CASTTDRGSFEWETQYF
TRBJ2-1,TRBV7-5,CARSRIREHNEQFF
TRBJ2-2,TRBV6-1,CASSKGTWNTGELFF
TRBJ1-1,TRBV18,CASSLAGLRTNEAFF
TRBJ1-1,TRBV2,CASSTNTEAFF
TRBJ2-4,TRBV4-2,CASSAGVAKNIQYF
TRBJ2-1,TRBV10-2,CASSELAGVGEQFF
TRBJ2-7,TRBV7-8,CASSSGPGTGKTYEQYF
TRBJ2-1,TRBV28,CASTVLTPGGYNEQFF
TRBJ1-2,TRBV6-6,CASSYLATGVYGYTF
TRBJ2-7,TRBV4-2,CASSGPGQGFGEQYF
TRBJ1-5,TRBV5-5,CASSLVQGNQPQHF
TRBJ1-2,TRBV7-8,CASSSTETRKTYGYTF
TRBJ1-2,TRBV27,CASSMTARYGYTF
TRBJ2-2,TRBV28,CASNLGEGFGLPNTGELFF
TRBJ2-7,TRBV19,CASGTWGQGGYEQYF
TRBJ2-7,TRBV7-8,CASSLEDGGQGADEQYF
TRBJ2-1,TRBV27,CASSPLPGLADNEQFF
TRBJ2-1,TRBV5-6,CASSLVQGALREQFF
TRBJ2-7,TRBV6-1,CASSEGVTYEQYF
TRBJ1-2,TRBV27,CASSSGSWGYTF
TRBJ2-1,TRBV7-9,CASSFPGLAGDNEQFF